Here is one T cell receptor beta chain with its context. The V gene's germline CDR1 is MDHEN and CDR2 SYDVKM. This CDR3 has 13 residues. The V and J ends lost 8 bases and 5 bases respectively, with 15 bases between them. The record originates from a study of long-term antiretroviral therapy in people with HIV. Every specimen held between roughly 0.85-11 million cryopreserved PBMC. These were thawed and washed before DNA extraction. At the survey level, the v3.0 immunoSEQ assay was run. TCRdb's table, derived via immunoSEQ multiplex PCR, lists solely in-frame clones and lacks some. This sample has 20,000 to 25,000 clones, with almost 85% found just once.

The receptor was derived from a man aged 50 to 59 with HIV. The chain is built from TRBV28 and TRBJ1-1, with D possibly being TRBD1 (5 bases). The starting material was unsorted PBMCs, obtained 0.3 years after starting antiretroviral therapy. The CDR3 coding sequence is TGTGCCAGCCAAACAGGAGGATTAACTGAAGCTTTCTTT. Amino acid sequence: CASQTGGLTEAFF. Supplemented by reference TRBV28 and TRBJ1-1, the full variable domain reads DVKVTQSSRYLVKRTGEKVFLECVQDMDHENMFWYRQDPGLGLRLIYFSYDVKMKEKGDIPEGYSVSREKKERFSLILESASTNQTSMYLCASQTGGLTEAFFGQGTRLTVV.